This T cell receptor (beta chain) was recorded in a study of OX40 agonist ivuxolimab in advanced cancers. Study-level information: Patients receiving dose escalation had hepatocellular carcinoma, melanoma, renal cell or head and neck cancer. Of mixed ages from 23 to 79 and averaging about 60 years, the group was 65% to 85% male. People who had prior anti-PD-1, anti-PD-L1 or anti-CTLA-4 therapy could take part, and under 45% had some.

Assay: immunoSEQ multiplex PCR; the TCRdb copy retains only in-frame clones and omits some. The sample lists under 85,000 clones, roughly 91% occurring once. With autoimmune disease history or systemic immunosuppression, patients were excluded. Specimen: CD4+ or CD8+ T cells sorted from blood, collected in a trial of the OX40 agonist ivuxolimab. The sequence derives from an adult with an advanced solid tumor such as melanoma, head and neck, liver or kidney cancer.

CDR3 coding DNA: TGTGCCAGCAGCTTATATGGAACTAGCGCGGAGCAGTATTTT. Translation gives CASSLYGTSAEQYF. This chain joins TRBV7-3 and TRBJ2-3; TRBD2 matches at 7 bases. After removal of 2 bases from V and 11 bases from J, the junction contained 10 bases not matched to a gene. Germline-derived CDR1 and CDR2 are SGHTA and FQGTGA. The CDR3 runs 14 residues.